The 5 T cell receptor beta chains reported below all come from one sample, sequenced in a study of T cells in Graves' hyperthyroidism and ophthalmopathy. The CDR3 regions of TCR beta were amplified from RNA transcripts. The TCR CDR3 was amplified in a first-round RT-PCR using the HTBI primer set. One entry per CDR3 protein, called by TCRdb with MiXCR from the multiplex PCR reads. The sample lists approximately 710,000 distinct CDR3 sequences; roughly a sixth were seen once. Specimen: blood. The receptors stem from a man aged 50-59 years with Graves' hyperthyroidism.

This clonotype was seen at least ten times. The V and J genes are TRBV5-1 and TRBJ1-6, with TRBD1 matching over 7 bases. Germline CDR1 is SGHRS and CDR2 is YFSETQ. CDR3 length equals 17 residues. The V segment lost 1 base and the J segment 7 bases; nucleotides outside the gene matches: 11. The CDR3 DNA sequence: TGCGCCAGCAGCTTGAACTCTAGGGGGACAGACAATTCACCCCTCCACTTT. Amino acid sequence: CASSLNSRGTDNSPLHF.

This clonotype appeared a few times. V is TRBV10-2 and J is TRBJ2-2; TRBD2 might be the D (6 bases). The V end was cut by 7 bases, the J end by 0 bases, with 12 bases between. This CDR3 region has 15 residues. From germline, CDR1 is WSHSY and CDR2 SAAADI. CDR3 coding DNA: TGCGCCAGCAAGTCGGGGGTAGCGAACACCGGGGAGCTGTTTTTT. As protein: CASKSGVANTGELFF.

The rearrangement links TRBV20-1 to TRBJ2-2; tentatively, D is TRBD1 (5 bases). Germline CDR1 is DFQATT and CDR2 is SNEGSKA (reference sequence). V was pared by 4 bases and J by 0 bases, with 6 bases between. The CDR3 is made up of 13 amino acids. CDR3 bases: TGCAGTGCTAAGGGGTCGAACACCGGGGAGCTGTTTTTT. This codes for CSAKGSNTGELFF.

Ten or more counts support this clonotype. The V call is TRBV2, the J call TRBJ1-2, with a tentative D call TRBD1 (5 bases). This CDR3 region has 13 residues. The germline V gene encodes CDR1 SNHLY and CDR2 FYNNEI. V lost 2 bases and J 1 base, leaving 5 bases between the germline ends. The CDR3 sequence: CASSEQGNYGYTF. The CDR3 coding sequence is TGTGCCAGCAGTGAACAGGGTAACTATGGCTACACCTTC. Based on the CDR3 plus reference TRBV2 and TRBJ1-2, the full variable domain is EPEVTQTPSHQVTQMGQEVILRCVPISNHLYFYWYRQILGQKVEFLVSFYNNEISEKSEIFDDQFSVERPDGSNFTLKIRSTKLEDSAMYFCASSEQGNYGYTFGSGTRLTVV.

This clonotype has a handful of counts. The chain recombines TRBV28 with TRBJ1-2; 12 positions agree with TRBD1. Germline CDR1 reads MDHEN; CDR2 reads SYDVKM. Trimming cost V 6 bases and J 8 bases; bases outside gene matches: 13. The CDR3 is made up of 16 amino acids. The CDR3, as DNA: TGTGCCAGCAGCTCTCCGCGGGACAGGGGGCGAGGGGGCTACACCTTC. Translating it yields CASSSPRDRGRGGYTF.